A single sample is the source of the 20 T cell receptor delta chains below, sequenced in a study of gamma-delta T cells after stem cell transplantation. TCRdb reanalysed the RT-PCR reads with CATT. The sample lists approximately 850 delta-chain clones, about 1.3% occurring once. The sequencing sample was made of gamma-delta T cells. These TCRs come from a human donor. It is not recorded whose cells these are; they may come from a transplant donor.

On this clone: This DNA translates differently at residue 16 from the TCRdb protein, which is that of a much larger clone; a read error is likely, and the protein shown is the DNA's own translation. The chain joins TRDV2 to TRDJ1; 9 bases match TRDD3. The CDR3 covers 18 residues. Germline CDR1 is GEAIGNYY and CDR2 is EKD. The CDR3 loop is CACDTIAGGSPYTDKPIF. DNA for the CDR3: TGTGCCTGTGACACGATCGCTGGGGGATCCCCGTACACCGATAAACCCATCTTT.

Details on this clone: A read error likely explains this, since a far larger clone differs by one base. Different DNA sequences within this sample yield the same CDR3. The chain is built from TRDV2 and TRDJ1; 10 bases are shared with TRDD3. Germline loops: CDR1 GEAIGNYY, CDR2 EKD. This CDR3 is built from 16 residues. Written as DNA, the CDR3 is TGTGCCTGCGACACGATGGGGGATACAGGTTTCGATAAACTCATCTTT. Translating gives CACDTMGDTGFDKLIF.

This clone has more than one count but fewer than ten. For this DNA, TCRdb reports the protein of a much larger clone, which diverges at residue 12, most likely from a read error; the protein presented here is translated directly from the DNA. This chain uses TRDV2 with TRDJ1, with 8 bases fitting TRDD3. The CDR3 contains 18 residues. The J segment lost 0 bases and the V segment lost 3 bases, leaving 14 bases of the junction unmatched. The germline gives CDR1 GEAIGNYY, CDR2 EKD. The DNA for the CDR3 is TGTGCCTGTGACCCCGTTACTGGGGGTCTGGAGGACACCGATAAACTCATCTTT. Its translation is CACDPVTGGLEDTDKLIF.

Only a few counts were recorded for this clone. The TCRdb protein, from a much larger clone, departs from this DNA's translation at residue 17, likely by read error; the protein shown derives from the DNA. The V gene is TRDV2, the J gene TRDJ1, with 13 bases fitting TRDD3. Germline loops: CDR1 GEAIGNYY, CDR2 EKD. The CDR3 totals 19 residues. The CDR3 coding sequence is TGTGCCTGTGACACCTTACTGGGGGATACGCCTACGGGCACCGATAAACGCATCTTT. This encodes CACDTLLGDTPTGTDKRIF.

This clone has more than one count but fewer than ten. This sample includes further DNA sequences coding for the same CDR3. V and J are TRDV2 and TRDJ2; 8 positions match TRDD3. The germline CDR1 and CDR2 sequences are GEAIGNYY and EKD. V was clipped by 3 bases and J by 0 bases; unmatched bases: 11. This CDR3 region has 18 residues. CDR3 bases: TGTGCCTGTGACGTACTGGGGGCCACCCCCTCTTTGACAGCACAACTCTTCTTT. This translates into CACDVLGATPSLTAQLFF.

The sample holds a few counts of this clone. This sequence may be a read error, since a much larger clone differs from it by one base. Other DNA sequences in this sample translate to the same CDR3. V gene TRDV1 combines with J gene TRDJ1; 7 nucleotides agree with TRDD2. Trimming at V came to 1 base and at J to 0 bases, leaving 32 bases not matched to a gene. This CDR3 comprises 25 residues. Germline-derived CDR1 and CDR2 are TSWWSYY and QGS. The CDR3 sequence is CALGERISSPFLRILAADYTDKLIF. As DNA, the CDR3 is TGTGCTCTTGGGGAACGTATCTCATCCCCTTTCCTACGTATCCTCGCTGCGGATTACACCGATAAACTCATCTTT.

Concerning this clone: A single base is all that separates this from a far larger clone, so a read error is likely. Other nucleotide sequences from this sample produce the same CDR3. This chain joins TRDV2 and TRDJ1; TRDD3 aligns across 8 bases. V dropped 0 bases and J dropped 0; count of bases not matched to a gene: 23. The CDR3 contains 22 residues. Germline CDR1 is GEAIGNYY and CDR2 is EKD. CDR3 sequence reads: CACDTLPTPLTGGHPYTDKLIF. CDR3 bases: TGTGCCTGTGACACCTTGCCTACCCCACTTACTGGGGGGCACCCTTACACCGATAAACTCATCTTT.

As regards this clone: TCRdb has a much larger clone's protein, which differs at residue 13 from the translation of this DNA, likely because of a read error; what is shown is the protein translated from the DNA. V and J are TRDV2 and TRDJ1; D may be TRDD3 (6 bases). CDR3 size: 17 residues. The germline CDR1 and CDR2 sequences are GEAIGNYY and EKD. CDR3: CACDTVVRGSSTGKLIF. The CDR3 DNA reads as TGTGCCTGTGACACCGTCGTTAGGGGATCCAGCACCGGTAAACTCATCTTT.

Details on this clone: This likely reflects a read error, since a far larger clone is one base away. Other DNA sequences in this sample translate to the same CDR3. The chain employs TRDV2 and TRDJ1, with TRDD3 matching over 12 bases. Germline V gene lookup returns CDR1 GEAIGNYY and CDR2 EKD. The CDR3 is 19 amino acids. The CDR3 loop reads CACDTLSGGYAGYTDKLIF. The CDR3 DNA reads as TGTGCCTGTGACACGTTGTCTGGGGGATACGCGGGGTACACTGATAAACTCATCTTT.

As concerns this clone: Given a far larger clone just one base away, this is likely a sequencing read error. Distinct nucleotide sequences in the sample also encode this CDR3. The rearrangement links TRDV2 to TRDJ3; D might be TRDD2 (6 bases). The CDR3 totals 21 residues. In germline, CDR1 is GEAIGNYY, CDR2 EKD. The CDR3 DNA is TGTGCCTGCGACACCGTAAGAGGCCCTTCCCAATCTACCTGGGACACCCGACAGATGTTTTTC. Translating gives CACDTVRGPSQSTWDTRQMFF.

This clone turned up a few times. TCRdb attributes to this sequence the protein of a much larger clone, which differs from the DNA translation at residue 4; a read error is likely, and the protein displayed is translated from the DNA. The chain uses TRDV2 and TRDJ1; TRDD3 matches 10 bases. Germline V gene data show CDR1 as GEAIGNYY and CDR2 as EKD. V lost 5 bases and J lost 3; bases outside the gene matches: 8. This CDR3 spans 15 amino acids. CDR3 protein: CACASLGDRSDKLIF. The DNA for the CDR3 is TGTGCCTGTGCCAGTCTGGGGGATAGATCCGATAAACTCATCTTT.

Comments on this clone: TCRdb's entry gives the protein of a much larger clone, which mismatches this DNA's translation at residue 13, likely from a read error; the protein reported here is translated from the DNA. CDR3 protein: CACDTAGVSSWDARQMFF. CDR3 nucleotide sequence: TGTGCCTGTGACACCGCTGGGGTAAGCTCCTGGGACGCCCGACAGATGTTTTTC. The genes are TRDV2 and TRDJ3, with a tentative D call TRDD3 (6 bases). Per the germline V gene, CDR1 is GEAIGNYY and CDR2 is EKD. The CDR3 runs 18 residues.

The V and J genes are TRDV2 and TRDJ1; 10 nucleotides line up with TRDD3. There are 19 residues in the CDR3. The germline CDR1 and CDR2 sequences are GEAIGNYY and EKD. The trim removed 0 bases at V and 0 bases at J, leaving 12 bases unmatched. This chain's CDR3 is CACDTVILGDREDTDKLIF. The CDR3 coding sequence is TGTGCCTGTGACACCGTGATACTGGGGGATCGGGAGGACACCGATAAACTCATCTTT.

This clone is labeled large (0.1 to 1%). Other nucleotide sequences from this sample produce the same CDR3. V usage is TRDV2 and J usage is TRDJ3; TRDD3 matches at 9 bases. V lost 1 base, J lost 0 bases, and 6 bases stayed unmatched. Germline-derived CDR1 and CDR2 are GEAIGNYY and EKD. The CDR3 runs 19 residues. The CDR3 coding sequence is TGTGCCTGTGACACGGTACTGGGGGACTACTCCTGGGACACCCGACAGATGTTTTTC. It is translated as CACDTVLGDYSWDTRQMFF.

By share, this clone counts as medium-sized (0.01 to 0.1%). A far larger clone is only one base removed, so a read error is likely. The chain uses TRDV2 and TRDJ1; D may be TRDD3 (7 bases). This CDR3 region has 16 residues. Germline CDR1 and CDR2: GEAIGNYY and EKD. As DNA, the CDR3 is TGTGCCTGTGACACCGTTGGGGGACGTCCTACCGATAAACCCATCTTT. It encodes CACDTVGGRPTDKPIF.

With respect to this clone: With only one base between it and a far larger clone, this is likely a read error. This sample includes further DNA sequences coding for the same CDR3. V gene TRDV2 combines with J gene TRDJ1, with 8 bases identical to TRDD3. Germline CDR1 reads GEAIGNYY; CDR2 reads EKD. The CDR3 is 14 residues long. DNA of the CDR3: TGTGCTTGTGACCCCTGGGGGAACACCGATAAACTCATCTTT. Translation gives CACDPWGNTDKLIF.

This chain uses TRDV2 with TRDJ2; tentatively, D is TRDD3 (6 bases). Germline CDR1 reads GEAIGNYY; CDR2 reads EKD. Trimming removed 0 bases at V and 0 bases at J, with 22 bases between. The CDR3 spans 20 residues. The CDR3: CACDTVRTVGGPALTAQLFF. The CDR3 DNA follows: TGTGCCTGTGACACCGTACGGACCGTTGGGGGTCCTGCTTTGACAGCACAACTCTTCTTT.

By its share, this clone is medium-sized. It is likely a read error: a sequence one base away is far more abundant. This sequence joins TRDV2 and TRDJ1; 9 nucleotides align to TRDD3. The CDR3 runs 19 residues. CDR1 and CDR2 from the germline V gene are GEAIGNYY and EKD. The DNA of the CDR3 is TGTGCCCGTGACACCGTTAGCCTGGGGGATCGGGAGGACACCGATAAACTCATCTTT. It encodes CARDTVSLGDREDTDKLIF.

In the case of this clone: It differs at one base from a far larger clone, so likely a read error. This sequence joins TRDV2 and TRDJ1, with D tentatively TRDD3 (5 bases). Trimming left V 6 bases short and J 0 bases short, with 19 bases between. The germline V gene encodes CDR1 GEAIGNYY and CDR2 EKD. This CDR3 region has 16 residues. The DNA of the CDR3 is TGTGCCTGTTTCCCTCAGTACTGGAGCTACACCGATAAACTCATCTTT. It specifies CACFPQYWSYTDKLIF.

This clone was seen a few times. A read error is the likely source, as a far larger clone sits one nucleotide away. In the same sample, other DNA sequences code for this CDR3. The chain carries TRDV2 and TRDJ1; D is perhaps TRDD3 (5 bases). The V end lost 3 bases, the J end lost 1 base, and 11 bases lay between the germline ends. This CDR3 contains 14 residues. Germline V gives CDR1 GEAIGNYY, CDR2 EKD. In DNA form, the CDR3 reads TGTGCCTGTGACGGATTGGGGTTCACCGATAAACTCATCTTT. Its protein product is CACDGLGFTDKLIF.